The 16 T cell receptor beta chains below were found in one sample sequenced in a study of blood T cells in healthy people across ages. The authors ran a second PCR of about 6 to 11 cycles using a sample-barcoded 5' primer and a J-beta primer mix. TCRdb redid the calling of the 5' RACE reads with MiXCR, one entry per CDR3 protein. The sample has some 920,000 distinct CDR3 sequences; 45% to 60% are singletons. Source material: blood. All receptors come from a woman aged 60-75 years in good health.

In its sample, this clonotype was seen a few times. V gene TRBV2 combines with J gene TRBJ2-1; D is unclear. This CDR3 is built from 14 residues. V dropped 8 bases and J dropped 15 bases, with 26 bases sitting between them. The germline V gene has CDR1 SNHLY and CDR2 FYNNEI. The CDR3 nucleotides read TGTGCCAGCCGGTCCCCAACGGAACGGCGAGCTCCGTTCTTC. Its translation: CASRSPTERRAPFF.

This clonotype was detected once. CDR3 region: CASSPYFVGASSYEQYF. The CDR3 DNA sequence: TGTGCCAGCAGCCCATACTTTGTGGGGGCCAGCTCCTACGAGCAGTACTTC. This chain links TRBV5-5 with TRBJ2-7, with D tentatively TRBD1 (6 bases). The CDR3 extends over 17 amino acids. Germline CDR1 is SGHKS and CDR2 is YYEKEE (reference sequence). Trimming left V 4 bases short and J 0 bases short, with 20 bases between.

Only a few counts were recorded for this clonotype. The chain has TRBV20-1 and TRBJ2-7; possibly TRBD1 or TRBD2 for D (6 bases each). The CDR3 contains 12 residues. V was cut by 5 bases and J by 5 bases, with 13 bases left in between. Germline V gene sequence: CDR1 DFQATT, CDR2 SNEGSKA (reference sequence). CDR3 loop: CSARRGTNEQYF. As DNA, the CDR3 is TGCAGTGCTCGGAGGGGGACGAACGAGCAGTACTTC.

This clonotype was counted many times. The J gene is TRBJ2-7, the V gene TRBV20-1; 7 positions match TRBD1. There are 14 residues in the CDR3. CDR1 DFQATT and CDR2 SNEGSKA come from the germline V gene (reference sequence). With 2 bases clipped from V and 3 bases from J, the junction kept 7 bases outside the gene matches. The CDR3 DNA follows: TGCAGTGCTAGAACTTACGGGACAGACTACGAGCAGTACTTC. Its translation: CSARTYGTDYEQYF.

The chain carries TRBV18 and TRBJ2-7, with 9 bases fitting TRBD2. The end of the DNA aligns better with TRBJ2-5, so the J call may be wrong. Germline CDR1 is KGHSH and CDR2 is LQKENI. The CDR3 is made up of 16 amino acids. CDR3 residues: CASSAGTSPEVGTQYF. The CDR3 region has the DNA TGTGCCAGCTCTGCCGGGACTAGCCCTGAGGTCGGGACCCAGTACTTC.

This clonotype was detected only once. The V gene is TRBV15, the J gene TRBJ2-1; 11 nucleotides match TRBD2. CDR3 size: 16 residues. Germline CDR1 reads LNHNV; CDR2 reads YYDKDF (reference sequence). Unmatched junction bases numbered 1, after V lost 0 bases and J lost 3 bases. The CDR3 sequence is CATSRDLAGGYNEQFF. CDR3 nucleotides: TGTGCCACCAGCAGAGACCTAGCGGGAGGCTACAATGAGCAGTTCTTC. Full variable domain (missing parts from reference TRBV15 and TRBJ2-1): DAMVIQNPRYQVTQFGKPVTLSCSQTLNHNVMYWYQQKSSQAPKLLFHYYDKDFNNEADTPDNFQSRRPNTSFCFLDIRSPGLGDTAMYLCATSRDLAGGYNEQFFGPGTRLTVL.

V is TRBV6-1 and J is TRBJ2-5; 10 bases map to TRBD1. The CDR3 spans 16 residues. The trim removed 8 bases at V and 1 base at J, leaving 10 bases unmatched. Per germline, CDR1 MNHNS and CDR2 SASEGT. The CDR3 region has the DNA TGTGCCAGCCAGGGACAGGGGACCCTCGTCCAAGAGACCCAGTACTTC. Amino acids: CASQGQGTLVQETQYF.

The V call is TRBV7-9, the J call TRBJ2-1; 8 positions agree with TRBD1. Germline values: CDR1 SEHNR, CDR2 FQNEAQ (reference sequence). CDR3 size: 19 residues. Losses at the gene ends were 1 base for V and 3 bases for J; bases not matched to a gene: 14. This CDR3 is CASSLGGARAGQVYNEQFF. The DNA for the CDR3 is TGTGCCAGCAGCTTAGGGGGGGCGCGCGCGGGACAGGTCTACAATGAGCAGTTCTTC.

This chain links TRBV2 with TRBJ2-7; 7 bases line up with TRBD1. The germline gives CDR1 SNHLY, CDR2 FYNNEI. The CDR3 is made up of 13 amino acids. The trim removed 7 bases at V and 2 bases at J, leaving 5 bases unmatched. CDR3 sequence (DNA): TGTGCCAGCATCGACAGGGCCGCCTACGAGCAGTACTTC. As protein: CASIDRAAYEQYF.

This clonotype was seen only a few times. The gene calls are TRBV29-1 and TRBJ2-1; D ambiguous. V shed 4 bases and J shed 2 bases, with 9 bases lying between them. Looked up from germline, CDR1 is SQVTM and CDR2 is ANQGSEA. The CDR3 runs 13 residues. The CDR3 here is CSVVALTYNEQFF. DNA for the CDR3: TGCAGCGTTGTAGCCTTAACCTACAATGAGCAGTTCTTC.

The chain has TRBV5-4 and TRBJ2-5; 13 positions match TRBD2. V shed 4 bases and J 2 bases; nucleotides not matched to a gene: 11. Germline values: CDR1 SGHNT, CDR2 YYREEE (reference sequence). This CDR3 has 18 residues. The CDR3 coding sequence is TGTGCCAGCAGCCGGATTGGACTAGCGGGAGTAGGGCAAGAGACCCAGTACTTC. It encodes CASSRIGLAGVGQETQYF.

V gene TRBV27 combines with J gene TRBJ2-5, with D maybe TRBD2 (5 bases). Trimming pared 5 bases from V and 5 bases from J, leaving 12 bases between. CDR1 and CDR2 (germline): MNHEY, SMNVEV (reference sequence). The CDR3 runs 13 residues. The CDR3 coding sequence is TGTGCCAGCAGTCCGGGGTTCGGGGAGACCCAGTACTTC. Its protein product is CASSPGFGETQYF.

The rearrangement uses TRBV12-3 or TRBV12-4 and TRBJ2-4, with D possibly being TRBD1 (6 bases). The assigned J gene may be wrong: the sequence end matches TRBJ2-5 better. The CDR3 totals 13 residues. The CDR3 spells CASRADRKETQYF. The CDR3, as DNA: TGTGCCAGCAGAGCCGACAGGAAAGAGACCCAGTACTTC.

The V call is TRBV7-8, the J call TRBJ2-1; D is undetermined. CDR3 length: 16 amino acids. The germline gives CDR1 SGHVS, CDR2 FQNEAQ. Trimming removed 2 bases from V and 5 bases from J, with 16 bases in between. The CDR3 sequence: CASSLPPKPFDNEQFF. For the CDR3, the DNA is TGTGCCAGCAGCTTACCCCCAAAACCTTTCGACAATGAGCAGTTCTTC.

This clonotype was seen more than once but under ten times. The chain recombines TRBV27 with TRBJ2-3, with TRBD2 as a possible D gene (5 bases). Per germline, CDR1 MNHEY and CDR2 SMNVEV (reference sequence). This CDR3 has 16 residues. The V and J ends lost 4 bases and 6 bases respectively, with 20 bases between them. In nucleotides, the CDR3 is TGTGCCAGCAGTTCCCCGACCCAGAGAGGGCGGGATACGCAGTATTTT. Its protein is CASSSPTQRGRDTQYF.

The chain recombines TRBV15 with TRBJ2-7; no definite D call. The CDR3 consists of 12 residues. Germline V CDR1 and CDR2: LNHNV, YYDKDF (reference sequence). Trimming pared 0 bases from V and 10 bases from J, leaving 10 bases between. The CDR3 sequence: CATSRDTRHQYF. The DNA of the CDR3 is TGTGCCACCAGCAGAGATACCAGACATCAGTACTTC.